Listed here are 17 T cell receptor beta chains from one sample, sequenced in a study of control samples from healthy donors and cancer patients. Only in-frame clones appear in the TCRdb table, and some are missing; sequencing was by immunoSEQ multiplex PCR. The repertoire holds fewer than 100,000 clones, about four fifths seen once, with approximately 2% in the top ten. The sequencing input was blood. The receptors stem from a man between 60 and 75 years old in good health.

The chain employs TRBV4-1 and TRBJ1-1; weak D call: TRBD1 (5 bases). CDR1 and CDR2 from the germline V gene are MGHRA and YSYEKL. The CDR3 has 15 residues. The V end lost 6 bases, the J end lost 6 bases, and 20 bases lay between the germline ends. The CDR3 bases are TGCGCCAGCAGACCCCAGGACATGTTTTTGTCTGAAGCTTTCTTT. Protein sequence: CASRPQDMFLSEAFF.

This chain connects TRBV28 to TRBJ1-1; D remains ambiguous. The germline gives CDR1 MDHEN, CDR2 SYDVKM. The CDR3 covers 12 residues. The germline V and J ends were trimmed by 9 bases and 1 base, with 9 bases remaining between them. Here the CDR3 DNA reads TGTGCCAGTACAGACTCGAACACTGAAGCTTTCTTT. This gives the protein CASTDSNTEAFF. Full variable domain (rest looked up from reference TRBV28 and TRBJ1-1): DVKVTQSSRYLVKRTGEKVFLECVQDMDHENMFWYRQDPGLGLRLIYFSYDVKMKEKGDIPEGYSVSREKKERFSLILESASTNQTSMYLCASTDSNTEAFFGQGTRLTVV.

The V call is TRBV5-1, the J call TRBJ2-7, with 7 bases aligning to TRBD1. Germline V CDR1 and CDR2: SGHRS, YFSETQ. The CDR3 runs 12 residues. J was trimmed by 2 bases and V by 7 bases; bases with no gene match: 3. CDR3 in DNA: TGCGCCAGCTCCGGGACAGCCTACGAGCAGTACTTC. Translation: CASSGTAYEQYF.

The rearrangement joins TRBV5-6 to TRBJ2-1; 9 bases align to TRBD2. The V gene's germline CDR1 is SGHDT and CDR2 YYEEEE. V shed 0 bases, J shed 3 bases, and the junction held 7 bases outside the gene matches. CDR3 size: 17 residues. DNA for the CDR3: TGTGCCAGCAGCTTGGCCGTGGGACTAGCTTACTACAATGAGCAGTTCTTC. Protein product: CASSLAVGLAYYNEQFF.

This chain uses TRBV19 with TRBJ2-2; D is unclear. The CDR3 runs 15 residues. V lost 3 bases and J lost 7, with 15 bases in between. Germline CDR1 LNHDA, CDR2 SQIVND (reference sequence). The chain's CDR3 is CASSIPMGQVGELFF. The CDR3 DNA reads as TGTGCCAGTAGTATCCCAATGGGTCAAGTCGGGGAGCTGTTTTTT.

This chain uses TRBV30 with TRBJ1-3; D gene unclear. CDR1 is GTSNPN, CDR2 SVGIG, per germline (reference sequence). The CDR3 covers 12 residues. With 2 bases removed from V and 5 bases from J, the gap between germline ends came to 7 bases. CDR3 region: CAWSPNRNTIYF. The DNA for the CDR3 is TGTGCCTGGAGTCCGAATCGAAACACCATATATTTT. The entire variable domain, with the rest obtained from reference TRBV30 and TRBJ1-3, is as follows: SQTIHQWPATLVQPVGSPLSLECTVEGTSNPNLYWYRQAAGRGLQLLFYSVGIGQISSEVPQNLSASRPQDRQFILSSKKLLLSDSGFYLCAWSPNRNTIYFGEGSWLTVV.

CDR3 loop: CASSQRALTVNTEAFF. The CDR3 coding sequence is TGCGCCAGCAGCCAGAGGGCCTTGACAGTGAACACTGAAGCTTTCTTT. The V call is TRBV4-1, the J call TRBJ1-1; D is perhaps TRBD1 (5 bases). The V and J ends lost 3 bases and 0 bases respectively, with 14 bases between them. The CDR3 consists of 16 residues. Germline V gene data show CDR1 as MGHRA and CDR2 as YSYEKL.

A few counts support this clone. The chain recombines TRBV24-1 with TRBJ1-6, with no clear D. In germline, CDR1 is KGHDR, CDR2 SFDVKD. Trimming shortened V by 3 bases and J by 6 bases, and 8 bases separated the two germline ends. This CDR3 has 14 residues. For the CDR3, the DNA is TGTGCCACCAGTGATGGACGGTTTAATTCACCCCTCCACTTT. Translated: CATSDGRFNSPLHF.

The V call is TRBV5-1, the J call TRBJ1-2; D perhaps matches TRBD1 (5 bases). Trimming cost V 3 bases and J 1 base, with 10 bases left between them. This CDR3 comprises 14 residues. The germline CDR1 and CDR2 sequences are SGHRS and YFSETQ. DNA for the CDR3: TGCGCCAGCAGCTCGGGTGGGGGTAACTATGGCTACACCTTC. It specifies CASSSGGGNYGYTF.

The V and J genes are TRBV5-1 and TRBJ1-3; 7 nucleotides agree with TRBD1. V was clipped by 4 bases and J by 3 bases; unmatched bases: 4. Germline V gives CDR1 SGHRS, CDR2 YFSETQ. The CDR3 runs 14 residues. CDR3 protein: CASSPGGGGNTIYF. DNA of the CDR3: TGCGCCAGCAGCCCAGGGGGAGGTGGAAACACCATATATTTT.

This chain joins TRBV25-1 and TRBJ1-5; tentative D call: TRBD1 (5 bases). CDR1 is MGHDK, CDR2 SYGVNS, per germline. The length of the CDR3 is 15 residues. CDR3 amino acids: CARSAGRLGNQPQHF. For the CDR3, the DNA is TGTGCGCGTTCAGCGGGACGTTTAGGCAATCAGCCCCAGCATTTT.

The chain combines TRBV19 with TRBJ2-5; D ambiguous. From germline, CDR1 is LNHDA and CDR2 SQIVND (reference sequence). V shed 3 bases and J shed 2 bases, with 10 bases lying between them. The CDR3 covers 14 residues. The CDR3: CASSMTSQQETQYF. As DNA, the CDR3 is TGTGCCAGTAGTATGACAAGTCAACAAGAGACCCAGTACTTC.

The rearrangement joins TRBV5-8 to TRBJ1-4, with no clear D. The CDR3 extends over 15 amino acids. CDR1 SGHTS and CDR2 YDEGEE come from the germline V gene. Trimming took off 2 bases at V and 2 bases at J, with 10 bases between the two ends. The CDR3 DNA reads as TGTGCCAGCAGCTTTACACTTGTCACTAATGAAAAACTGTTTTTT. Amino acid sequence: CASSFTLVTNEKLFF.

J is TRBJ2-2 and V is TRBV27; no clear D. The germline CDR1 and CDR2 sequences are MNHEY and SMNVEV (reference sequence). The V end was cut by 1 base, the J end by 5 bases, with 5 bases between. The CDR3 loop spans 13 amino acids. CDR3 coding DNA: TGTGCCAGCAGTTTATTGGGGACCGGGGAGCTGTTTTTT. As protein: CASSLLGTGELFF.

This chain connects TRBV7-9 to TRBJ2-2; weak D call: TRBD2 (5 bases). The CDR3 is 18 amino acids. V lost 5 bases, J lost 2 bases, and 21 bases lay in between. Per germline, CDR1 SEHNR and CDR2 FQNEAQ (reference sequence). CDR3 sequence: CASSPKRLASPNTGELFF. CDR3 nucleotide sequence: TGTGCCAGCAGCCCTAAGAGGCTAGCAAGTCCCAACACCGGGGAGCTGTTTTTT.

The chain carries TRBV28 and TRBJ1-6, with 10 bases that match TRBD1. Germline V gene data show CDR1 as MDHEN and CDR2 as SYDVKM. The V gene end was trimmed by 7 bases and the J gene end by 9 bases; junction bases not matched to a gene: 9. This CDR3 has 15 amino acids. CDR3 sequence (DNA): TGTGCCAGCAAGAACCAGGGACAGGGGTCTTCACCCCTCCACTTT. It encodes CASKNQGQGSSPLHF.

The V gene is TRBV9, the J gene TRBJ2-7; 10 bases are a match to TRBD1. The CDR3 loop spans 13 amino acids. Germline CDR1 reads SGDLS; CDR2 reads YYNGEE. V shed 3 bases, J shed 8 bases, and the junction held 5 bases outside the gene matches. The CDR3 nucleotides are TGTGCCAGCAGCGGAGGGACAGGGGCTCAGCAGTACTTC. Translation: CASSGGTGAQQYF.